This entry features one T cell receptor beta chain sequence. Its target is unknown. Germline V gene lookup returns CDR1 SGHRS and CDR2 YFSETQ. The CDR3 covers 14 residues. This sample was taken from a study of CXCR3-negative and CXCR3-positive naive CD8 T cells. 5' RACE with UMI labels generated the TRB cDNA libraries. TCRdb re-called the 5' RACE reads; one entry per CDR3 protein, DNA not given. Its table lists some 130,000 distinct CDR3 sequences. General study findings and limits: Hydrophobicity of TRB CDR3s was greater in CXCR3-positive naive cells than in CXCR3-negative naive cells.

Sequences were obtained from naive CXCR3+ CD8+ T cells from blood. As for subset: CD45RO-CCR7+CD27+CD95- naive CD8+ T cells expressing CXCR3 (TNR3+). V is TRBV5-1 and J is TRBJ2-1. The TCR comes from a human donor in good health. Some clones in this sample may be carry-over from other donors' samples. CDR3 residues: CASSLGISYNEQFF. The full variable domain, rest sourced from reference TRBV5-1 and TRBJ2-1, is KAGVTQTPRYLIKTRGQQVTLSCSPISGHRSVSWYQQTPGQGLQFLFEYFSETQRNKGNFPGRFSGRQFSNSRSEMNVSTLELGDSALYLCASSLGISYNEQFFGPGTRLTVL.